The sequence of this TCR beta chain was determined in a study of technical replicates of blood from a few donors. The CDR3 has 13 residues. The V end was cut by 4 bases, the J end by 5 bases, with 11 bases between. Germline assignment: CDR1 LGHNA and CDR2 YSLEER. This table comes from immunoSEQ multiplex PCR, and its TCRdb copy is limited to in-frame clones, with some not included. There are tens of thousands of clones in the sample; just under 95% occur only once, and about 0.37% lies in the top ten. The TCR was taken from a human donor in good health. The chain is built from TRBV4-3 and TRBJ2-5; a possible D gene is TRBD1 (6 bases). Sequencing input: T cells isolated from PBMCs. In DNA form, the CDR3 reads TGCGCCAGCAGCCGGACAGTGGAGGAGACCCAGTACTTC. Translated, it gives CASSRTVEETQYF.